These 25 T cell receptor beta chains came from one sample sequenced in a study of blood T cell repertoires in COVID-19. Only in-frame clones appear in the TCRdb table, and some are missing; sequencing was by immunoSEQ multiplex PCR. The sample contains approximately 210,000 clones, roughly 94% of which appear only once. Sequencing used peripheral blood. All receptors derive from a man in his thirties or forties with COVID-19, enrolled during active disease.

The chain is built from TRBV5-1 and TRBJ2-1; TRBD2 agrees at 7 bases. Germline-derived CDR1 and CDR2 are SGHRS and YFSETQ. The CDR3 sequence is 15 residues long. Trimming removed 2 bases from V and 5 bases from J; junction bases left unmatched: 7. In DNA form, the CDR3 reads TGCGCCAGCAGCTTTTCTACTAGCGACAACAATGAGCAGTTCTTC. Its protein is CASSFSTSDNNEQFF.

The rearrangement links TRBV5-4 to TRBJ2-3, with 7 bases identical to TRBD1. This CDR3 has 14 residues. Trimming removed 4 bases from V and 5 bases from J; junction bases left unmatched: 7. The germline V gene has CDR1 SGHNT and CDR2 YYREEE (reference sequence). CDR3 nucleotides: TGTGCCAGCAGCCCTCGAACAGGGGAAGATACGCAGTATTTT. It translates to CASSPRTGEDTQYF.

This chain joins TRBV5-5 and TRBJ1-5; unclear D gene. With 0 bases removed from V and 6 bases from J, the gap between germline ends came to 10 bases. This CDR3 is 14 amino acids long. CDR1 SGHKS and CDR2 YYEKEE come from the germline V gene (reference sequence). CDR3 in amino acids: CASSLDPVFQPQHF. CDR3 DNA sequence: TGTGCCAGCAGCTTGGATCCGGTTTTTCAGCCCCAGCATTTT.

V is TRBV10-1 and J is TRBJ2-7, with D unresolved. CDR3 length: 11 residues. Trimming pared 0 bases from V and 7 bases from J, leaving 4 bases between. Germline V gives CDR1 WNHNN, CDR2 SYGVQD (reference sequence). CDR3 protein: CASSESSEQYF. The CDR3 coding sequence is TGCGCCAGCAGTGAGTCTTCGGAGCAGTACTTC.

The rearrangement uses TRBV14 and TRBJ2-3; 7 bases align to TRBD2. Looked up from germline, CDR1 is SGHDN and CDR2 is FVKESK. V lost 4 bases, J lost 1 base, and 8 bases stayed unmatched. The CDR3 spans 16 residues. The CDR3 protein is CASSLPVGGGTDTQYF. The CDR3 DNA is TGTGCCAGCAGCCTTCCAGTGGGGGGGGGCACAGATACGCAGTATTTT.

The chain uses TRBV3-1 (or the pseudogene TRBV3-2) and TRBJ2-1, with 8 bases that match TRBD2. Germline-derived CDR1 and CDR2 are LGHDT and YNNKEL (reference sequence). The CDR3 runs to 17 residues. Trimming removed 2 bases from V and 2 bases from J; junction bases left unmatched: 8. The CDR3 here is CASSQPSGGLTYNEQFF. DNA of the CDR3: TGTGCCAGCAGCCAACCAAGCGGGGGCCTCACCTACAATGAGCAGTTCTTC.

The chain links TRBV9 to TRBJ2-5, with 10 bases identical to TRBD1. The V gene's germline CDR1 is SGDLS and CDR2 YYNGEE. V was clipped by 8 bases and J by 5 bases; unmatched bases: 9. The CDR3 sequence is 14 residues long. The CDR3 protein is CASSRQGAWETQYF. CDR3 sequence (DNA): TGTGCCAGTAGTCGACAGGGGGCATGGGAGACCCAGTACTTC.

The chain carries TRBV21-1 and TRBJ1-2. TRBV21-1 is described as a pseudogene. CDR3 size: 13 residues. CDR3 loop: CASSTGGGGGYTF. The CDR3 DNA sequence: TGTGCCAGCAGCACGGGCGGGGGAGGGGGCTACACCTTC.

The chain recombines TRBV4-1 with TRBJ2-3; D is uncertain. Germline assignment: CDR1 MGHRA and CDR2 YSYEKL. The CDR3 spans 13 residues. V was pared by 3 bases and J by 6 bases, with 10 bases between. CDR3 protein: CASSHLLADTQYF. The CDR3, as DNA: TGCGCCAGCAGCCACTTATTAGCTGATACGCAGTATTTT.

V is TRBV3-1 (or the pseudogene TRBV3-2) and J is TRBJ1-5; D not certain. Germline V lookup: CDR1 LGHDT, CDR2 YNNKEL (reference sequence). Between the trimmed V and J ends, which lost 2 bases and 4 bases, there was a span of 9 bases. The CDR3 runs 14 residues. The chain's CDR3 is CASSQMGGNQPQHF. The CDR3 DNA follows: TGTGCCAGCAGCCAAATGGGAGGGAATCAGCCCCAGCATTTT.

The chain is built from TRBV6-5 and TRBJ2-7, with 8 bases that match TRBD1. Germline values: CDR1 MNHEY, CDR2 SVGAGI. The J segment lost 6 bases and the V segment lost 4 bases, leaving 8 bases of the junction unmatched. The CDR3 is made up of 14 amino acids. CDR3 bases: TGTGCCAGCAGTTCAGTACAGGGGGACGGCGAGCAGTACTTC. This sequence encodes CASSSVQGDGEQYF.

V and J are TRBV2 and TRBJ2-3; TRBD1 might be the D (6 bases). V was cut by 3 bases and J by 2 bases, with 12 bases left in between. The CDR3 length is 15 residues. In germline, CDR1 is SNHLY, CDR2 FYNNEI. The CDR3 region has the DNA TGTGCCAGCAGTGAGTGGACAGCGGACACAGATACGCAGTATTTT. It translates to CASSEWTADTDTQYF.

CDR3 coding DNA: TGCGCCAGCAGCCAAGATCGTTCGGACTACTCTGGAAACACCATATATTTT. It yields the protein CASSQDRSDYSGNTIYF. The chain has TRBV4-1 and TRBJ1-3; D unresolved. Germline CDR1 and CDR2: MGHRA and YSYEKL. V lost 0 bases to trimming and J lost 0 bases, with 12 bases between them. This CDR3 is built from 17 residues.

The V and J genes are TRBV2 and TRBJ1-5, with 8 bases fitting TRBD1. The V gene's germline CDR1 is SNHLY and CDR2 FYNNEI. The CDR3 runs 15 residues. The ends lost 6 bases at V and 4 bases at J; junction bases unmatched: 8. CDR3 amino acids: CASREDRVRNQPQHF. CDR3 bases: TGTGCCAGCAGAGAGGACAGGGTAAGGAATCAGCCCCAGCATTTT.

This chain links TRBV28 with TRBJ1-2, with D possibly being TRBD1 (5 bases). The germline gives CDR1 MDHEN, CDR2 SYDVKM. Trimming stripped 3 bases from V and 3 bases from J, with 5 bases between. This CDR3 spans 12 amino acids. CDR3 loop: CASSLTDYGYTF. For the CDR3, the DNA is TGTGCCAGCAGTTTGACAGACTATGGCTACACCTTC.

The CDR3 region is CASSQDNGAGPYNEQFF. The CDR3 region has the DNA TGCGCCAGCAGCCAAGATAACGGAGCGGGGCCCTACAATGAGCAGTTCTTC. The chain couples TRBV4-1 to TRBJ2-1, with 7 nucleotides matching TRBD2. Germline V gene lookup returns CDR1 MGHRA and CDR2 YSYEKL. The CDR3 covers 17 residues. V shed 0 bases, J shed 2 bases, and the junction held 7 bases outside the gene matches.

In DNA, the CDR3 is TGCGCCAGCAGCCAAGACGGACTAGCGGGGGCAATAGCCAAAAACATTCAGTACTTC. This translates into CASSQDGLAGAIAKNIQYF. This chain connects TRBV4-1 to TRBJ2-4; 13 bases map to TRBD2. CDR1 is MGHRA, CDR2 YSYEKL, per germline. V lost 0 bases, J lost 0 bases, and 5 bases stayed unmatched. The CDR3 runs to 19 residues.

The rearrangement uses TRBV18 and TRBJ1-5, with TRBD1 identical over 8 bases. Per germline, CDR1 KGHSH and CDR2 LQKENI. With 6 bases clipped from V and 9 bases from J, the junction kept 13 bases outside the gene matches. The CDR3 loop spans 15 amino acids. The CDR3 loop is CASSPSDRGGAPQHF. The CDR3 DNA follows: TGTGCCAGCTCCCCCAGCGACAGGGGAGGTGCGCCCCAGCATTTT.

V is TRBV6-5 and J is TRBJ1-2, with D maybe TRBD1 (6 bases). The V gene lost 4 bases and the J gene lost 5 bases, with 14 bases spanning the gap. The CDR3 extends over 14 amino acids. The germline V gene has CDR1 MNHEY and CDR2 SVGAGI. The CDR3 coding sequence is TGTGCCAGCAGTTCTGCGACAGGAATATATGGCTACACCTTC. Translation gives CASSSATGIYGYTF.

This chain's CDR3 is CASSLVDDRGIEKLFF. Here the CDR3 DNA reads TGTGCCAGCAGCTTAGTCGATGACAGGGGCATTGAAAAACTGTTTTTT. The rearrangement uses TRBV7-9 and TRBJ1-4, with 8 bases matching TRBD1. This CDR3 has 16 amino acids. The germline gives CDR1 SEHNR, CDR2 FQNEAQ (reference sequence). With V trimmed by 1 base and J by 7 bases, 8 bases remained unmatched.

The chain uses TRBV15 and TRBJ2-7; 8 positions agree with TRBD1. Germline lookup yields CDR1 LNHNV and CDR2 YYDKDF (reference sequence). V lost 4 bases to trimming and J lost 0 bases; unmatched junction nucleotides: 2. This CDR3 comprises 14 residues. CDR3 amino acids: CATSKQGASYEQYF. The CDR3, as DNA: TGTGCCACCAGCAAGCAGGGGGCCTCCTACGAGCAGTACTTC.

The chain couples TRBV9 to TRBJ2-7; the D is unclear. The CDR3 runs to 13 residues. Per the germline V gene, CDR1 is SGDLS and CDR2 is YYNGEE. V dropped 3 bases and J dropped 2 bases, with 9 bases sitting between them. For the CDR3, the DNA is TGTGCCAGCAGCGCCAGTCCAACCTACGAGCAGTACTTC. Its protein product is CASSASPTYEQYF.

This clone was recorded once. This chain links TRBV18 with TRBJ2-1; 7 bases line up with TRBD2. The CDR3 consists of 15 residues. Germline assignment: CDR1 KGHSH and CDR2 LQKENI. V was clipped by 4 bases and J by 0 bases; unmatched bases: 3. Written as DNA, the CDR3 is TGTGCCAGCTCACTGCGGGGGAGCTCCTACAATGAGCAGTTCTTC. Its translation: CASSLRGSSYNEQFF.

The chain is built from TRBV29-1 and TRBJ2-5; TRBD2 agrees at 11 bases. Germline CDR1 SQVTM, CDR2 ANQGSEA. The CDR3 totals 14 residues. The junction had 10 bases not matched to a gene; V was cut back by 8 bases and J by 5 bases. The CDR3 sequence: CSTFLAGGVETQYF. CDR3 sequence (DNA): TGCAGCACCTTCTTAGCGGGGGGGGTGGAGACCCAGTACTTC.

The chain is built from TRBV10-3 and TRBJ2-7, with a possible D match to TRBD1 (5 bases). The CDR3 runs 13 residues. V lost 2 bases to trimming and J lost 2 bases, with 7 bases between them. Germline lookup yields CDR1 ENHRY and CDR2 SYGVKD. Here the CDR3 reads CAISEARAYEQYF. CDR3 bases: TGTGCCATCAGTGAGGCCAGGGCCTACGAGCAGTACTTC.